The source of this T cell receptor beta chain is a study of regulatory T cells in long-lasting Graves disease. Construction of the TCR beta libraries employed iRepertoire HTBI primers in conjunction with Arm-PCR of CDR3 regions. Each CDR3 protein gets one entry after TCRdb re-called the multiplex PCR reads with MiXCR. The table shows 450,000 to 600,000 distinct CDR3 sequences, with 15% to 20% occurring only once. Specified time point: newly diagnosed GD, antithyroid drugs for less than 3 months. Extracted RNA from PBMCs served as the source of the TCR library. This clonotype was counted many times. The germline V gene has CDR1 SGHRS and CDR2 YFSETQ. Trimming left V 1 base short and J 4 bases short, with 11 bases between. The length of the CDR3 is 15 residues. This same sample was also part of a study on T cells in Graves' hyperthyroidism and ophthalmopathy. That report adds: RT-PCR in the first round (using the HTBI primer set) targeted the TCR CDR3.

The chain combines TRBV5-1 with TRBJ1-4; D remains ambiguous. This receptor was obtained from a man aged 35-49 years with Graves disease. The source was peripheral blood mononuclear cells (PBMCs), collected at new diagnosis, from a patient treated with antithyroid drugs. This CDR3 reads CASSLKGSGNEKLFF. The CDR3 DNA follows: TGCGCCAGCAGCTTGAAGGGTTCGGGTAATGAAAAACTGTTTTTT. Based on the CDR3 plus reference TRBV5-1 and TRBJ1-4, the full variable domain is KAGVTQTPRYLIKTRGQQVTLSCSPISGHRSVSWYQQTPGQGLQFLFEYFSETQRNKGNFPGRFSGRQFSNSRSEMNVSTLELGDSALYLCASSLKGSGNEKLFFGSGTQLSVL.